This T cell receptor (beta chain) was recorded in a study of blood T cell repertoires in COVID-19. Study context: Samples representing acute and convalescent COVID-19 were sourced from the United States, Italy and Spain.

Germline CDR1 is WSHSY and CDR2 is SAAADI. The CDR3 is 13 residues long. Trimming left V 3 bases short and J 4 bases short, with 10 bases between. As handled by the study authors: Reference gene primer amplification gave nucleated cell count estimates. Produced via immunoSEQ multiplex PCR; TCRdb's table is partial and in-frame only. The V and J calls and the clone size are those of that table, but D and trimming were determined from the DNA. In the table there are about 68,000 clones, roughly 80% of which are singletons. The clonotype comes from a man in his forties or fifties with active COVID-19. The sequencing sample was made of peripheral blood. This chain uses TRBV10-2 with TRBJ2-7; tentative D call: TRBD2 (6 bases). CDR3 DNA: TGCGCCAGCAGTGAAGGGAGGTCTTACGAGCAGTACTTC. Amino acid sequence: CASSEGRSYEQYF.